These 30 T cell receptor beta chains were sequenced from one sample in a study of cytomegalovirus exposure and HLA in healthy donors. Measured with immunoSEQ multiplex PCR; TCRdb has only the in-frame clones, and not every one. In the table there are under 300,000 clones, roughly 86% of which are singletons. Sequenced: PBMCs. The receptors were sampled from a woman in her 30s in good health and CMV-seropositive.

The V and J genes are TRBV10-3 and TRBJ2-3; 9 bases align to TRBD1. Germline CDR1 ENHRY, CDR2 SYGVKD. The CDR3 sequence is 15 residues long. V shed 7 bases, J shed 0 bases, and the junction held 5 bases outside the gene matches. The DNA for the CDR3 is TGTGCCATCACCAAAGGACAGGGGAGCACAGATACGCAGTATTTT. This translates into CAITKGQGSTDTQYF.

The chain has TRBV27 and TRBJ2-1; TRBD2 aligns across 10 bases. CDR3 length: 16 amino acids. In germline, CDR1 is MNHEY, CDR2 SMNVEV (reference sequence). V lost 3 bases and J lost 0; bases outside the gene matches: 2. CDR3 sequence reads: CASSFTSGISYNEQFF. The CDR3 coding sequence is TGTGCCAGCAGTTTTACTAGCGGGATCTCCTACAATGAGCAGTTCTTC.

This clone was picked up one time. This chain uses TRBV29-1 with TRBJ2-1; 12 bases match TRBD2. The CDR3 consists of 13 residues. V was pared by 7 bases and J by 7 bases, with 5 bases of the junction left unmatched. Per germline, CDR1 SQVTM and CDR2 ANQGSEA. The CDR3 loop reads CSGTSGNANEQFF. Here the CDR3 DNA reads TGCAGCGGGACTAGCGGGAACGCAAATGAGCAGTTCTTC.

The gene calls are TRBV5-4 and TRBJ2-7, with TRBD1 matching 8 bases. The CDR3 spans 15 residues. The V gene end was trimmed by 4 bases and the J gene end by 1 base; junction bases not matched to a gene: 7. The germline V gene encodes CDR1 SGHNT and CDR2 YYREEE (reference sequence). CDR3 in DNA: TGTGCCAGCAGCCTCGACAGGGGAGAGTCCTACGAGCAGTACTTC. This encodes CASSLDRGESYEQYF.

The rearrangement joins TRBV5-1 to TRBJ1-2; TRBD1 aligns across 9 bases. The CDR3 has 14 amino acids. Trimming cost V 0 bases and J 7 bases; bases outside gene matches: 4. The germline CDR1 and CDR2 sequences are SGHRS and YFSETQ. CDR3 protein: CASSLGNRGLGYTF. The CDR3 DNA follows: TGCGCCAGCAGCTTGGGAAACAGGGGGCTTGGCTACACCTTC.

V is TRBV4-2 and J is TRBJ2-7, with 15 bases matching TRBD2. Trimming at V came to 4 bases and at J to 5 bases, leaving 3 bases not matched to a gene. The CDR3 is 15 residues long. The V gene's germline CDR1 is LGHNA and CDR2 YNFKEQ. CDR3 nucleotide sequence: TGTGCCAGCAGCCCGGGACTAGCGGGAGGTAACGAGCAGTACTTC. Residues: CASSPGLAGGNEQYF.

The J gene is TRBJ2-1, the V gene TRBV6-1, with 9 bases identical to TRBD2. There are 15 residues in the CDR3. CDR1 is MNHNS, CDR2 SASEGT, per germline. The J segment lost 9 bases and the V segment lost 5 bases, leaving 11 bases of the junction unmatched. Here the CDR3 DNA reads TGTGCCAGCAGTTCACCGGGACTAGCAGGTCGTGAGCAGTTCTTC. Its protein product is CASSSPGLAGREQFF.

The V gene is TRBV11-2, the J gene TRBJ1-4, with 10 bases aligning to TRBD1. CDR3 length: 16 residues. J lost 7 bases, V lost 4 bases, and 9 bases had no gene match. Germline values: CDR1 SGHAT, CDR2 FQNNGV. The CDR3: CASSSTPGQGFEKLFF. CDR3 in DNA: TGTGCCAGCAGCTCGACCCCGGGACAGGGGTTTGAAAAACTGTTTTTT.

The V call is TRBV27, the J call TRBJ1-2, with D perhaps matching TRBD1 (5 bases). The CDR3 length is 14 residues. The V gene lost 5 bases and the J gene lost 0 bases, with 10 bases spanning the gap. Germline CDR1 is MNHEY and CDR2 is SMNVEV (reference sequence). The CDR3 sequence: CASSGAGANYGYTF. The CDR3 DNA reads TGTGCCAGCAGTGGGGCAGGAGCTAACTATGGCTACACCTTC.

The rearrangement uses TRBV19 and TRBJ2-7; weak D call: TRBD1 (6 bases). Germline loops: CDR1 LNHDA, CDR2 SQIVND (reference sequence). Trimming left V 1 base short and J 3 bases short, with 16 bases between. This CDR3 has 16 residues. CDR3 bases: TGTGCCAGTAGTATAGTAGGGCAGGGGCCCGGCTACGAGCAGTACTTC. It yields the protein CASSIVGQGPGYEQYF.

This clone turned up a few times. This chain uses TRBV7-9 with TRBJ2-7, with D possibly matching TRBD1 (6 bases). Between the trimmed V and J ends, which lost 4 bases and 2 bases, there was a span of 15 bases. The CDR3 extends over 15 amino acids. Germline V gene lookup returns CDR1 SEHNR and CDR2 FQNEAQ (reference sequence). CDR3 sequence (DNA): TGTGCCAGCAGCTCCACAGGGTATAGGGCCTACGAGCAGTACTTC. Its protein is CASSSTGYRAYEQYF.

This clone has only one observation. J is TRBJ2-1 and V is TRBV15; D call uncertain. V was shortened by 3 bases and J by 4 bases, with 13 bases between the two germline ends. The CDR3 has 15 amino acids. Germline CDR1 reads LNHNV; CDR2 reads YYDKDF (reference sequence). In DNA, the CDR3 is TGTGCCACCAGCAGCCGCACAAGAATTTACAATGAGCAGTTCTTC. This codes for CATSSRTRIYNEQFF. The whole variable domain, remainder taken from reference TRBV15 and TRBJ2-1, is DAMVIQNPRYQVTQFGKPVTLSCSQTLNHNVMYWYQQKSSQAPKLLFHYYDKDFNNEADTPDNFQSRRPNTSFCFLDIRSPGLGDTAMYLCATSSRTRIYNEQFFGPGTRLTVL.

The chain combines TRBV6-5 with TRBJ2-2, with D hard to call. The germline V and J ends were trimmed by 5 bases and 2 bases, with 12 bases remaining between them. Germline CDR1 is MNHEY and CDR2 is SVGAGI. The CDR3 consists of 15 residues. The CDR3 DNA sequence: TGTGCCAGCAGTGCCTACAGCCTCAACACCGGGGAGCTGTTTTTT. This sequence encodes CASSAYSLNTGELFF.

The chain recombines TRBV5-1 with TRBJ1-5; possibly TRBD1 for D (5 bases). V was clipped by 0 bases and J by 5 bases, with 6 bases between them. The germline V gene has CDR1 SGHRS and CDR2 YFSETQ. This CDR3 spans 13 amino acids. CDR3 sequence: CASSLATDQPQHF. The CDR3 coding sequence is TGCGCCAGCAGCTTGGCGACAGATCAGCCCCAGCATTTT.

The rearrangement joins TRBV27 to TRBJ1-1; 8 nucleotides line up with TRBD1. Germline V gene lookup returns CDR1 MNHEY and CDR2 SMNVEV (reference sequence). The length of the CDR3 is 12 residues. J gave up 4 bases and V 9 bases, and 4 bases lay outside the gene matches. DNA for the CDR3: TGTGCCAGTCAGGGGGCTTCCACTGAAGCTTTCTTT. Protein: CASQGASTEAFF.

The rearrangement uses TRBV13 and TRBJ1-2, with 8 nucleotides matching TRBD1. This CDR3 has 15 amino acids. CDR1 is PRHDT, CDR2 FYEKMQ, per germline (reference sequence). Unmatched junction bases numbered 13, after V lost 5 bases and J lost 8 bases. CDR3 sequence (DNA): TGTGCCAGCAGCCCCATTAGGGGGACAGGAGGAGGCTACACCTTC. This translates into CASSPIRGTGGGYTF.

This clone was detected once. The chain combines TRBV15 with TRBJ2-3, with a tentative D call TRBD1 (6 bases). CDR1 is LNHNV, CDR2 YYDKDF, per germline (reference sequence). The CDR3 sequence is 17 residues long. Trimming left V 4 bases short and J 2 bases short, with 19 bases between. CDR3 coding DNA: TGTGCCACCAGCACCATGGACAGAGGGGCGTTCACAGATACGCAGTATTTT. Protein: CATSTMDRGAFTDTQYF.

This chain links TRBV19 with TRBJ1-2, with 7 bases aligning to TRBD1. J gave up 8 bases and V 3 bases, and 0 bases lay outside the gene matches. The CDR3 contains 11 residues. Germline V gene data show CDR1 as LNHDA and CDR2 as SQIVND (reference sequence). The CDR3, as DNA: TGTGCCAGTAGTATGGACAGGGGCTACACCTTC. This sequence encodes CASSMDRGYTF. Together with reference TRBV19 and TRBJ1-2, the CDR3 gives the full variable domain: DGGITQSPKYLFRKEGQNVTLSCEQNLNHDAMYWYRQDPGQGLRLIYYSQIVNDFQKGDIAEGYSVSREKKESFPLTVTSAQKNPTAFYLCASSMDRGYTFGSGTRLTVV.

Only one count was recorded for this clone. J is TRBJ2-1 and V is TRBV13; D perhaps matches TRBD1 (5 bases). Germline assignment: CDR1 PRHDT and CDR2 FYEKMQ (reference sequence). The V and J ends lost 4 bases and 10 bases respectively, with 17 bases between them. CDR3 length equals 14 residues. The CDR3 reads CASSYRTVSAEQFF. In nucleotides, the CDR3 is TGTGCCAGCAGCTACAGGACCGTATCTGCCGAGCAGTTCTTC.

The chain has TRBV9 and TRBJ2-3; tentatively, D is TRBD2 (5 bases). The V end was cut by 3 bases, the J end by 4 bases, with 21 bases between. In germline, CDR1 is SGDLS, CDR2 YYNGEE. The CDR3 extends over 17 amino acids. The CDR3 sequence: CASSAPERACCADTQYF. The CDR3 nucleotides read TGTGCCAGCAGCGCGCCAGAGAGGGCCTGTTGTGCAGATACGCAGTATTTT. Looking up the rest from reference TRBV9 and TRBJ2-3 gives the full variable domain: DSGVTQTPKHLITATGQRVTLRCSPRSGDLSVYWYQQSLDQGLQFLIQYYNGEERAKGNILERFSAQQFPDLHSELNLSSLELGDSALYFCASSAPERACCADTQYFGPGTRLTVL.

The chain uses TRBV18 and TRBJ2-1, with D possibly being TRBD1 (6 bases). In germline, CDR1 is KGHSH, CDR2 LQKENI. The CDR3 runs to 17 residues. Trimming took 3 bases from V and 2 from J, leaving 17 bases between them. The CDR3 sequence is CASSPLPGQPTYNEQFF. The CDR3 nucleotides read TGTGCCAGCTCACCCCTTCCAGGACAGCCAACCTACAATGAGCAGTTCTTC.

This chain connects TRBV7-9 to TRBJ2-1; the D gene is possibly TRBD1 (9 bases). V lost 7 bases, J lost 9 bases, and 28 bases lay in between. The V gene's germline CDR1 is SEHNR and CDR2 FQNEAQ (reference sequence). The CDR3 extends over 17 amino acids. The CDR3 DNA reads as TGTGCCAGCATCACAGGGGGCGGGAGGATAGCGGGGATTGAGCAGTTCTTC. It yields the protein CASITGGGRIAGIEQFF.

This chain uses TRBV29-1 with TRBJ2-7; D not resolved. Trimming stripped 0 bases from V and 0 bases from J, with 12 bases between. Germline V gene lookup returns CDR1 SQVTM and CDR2 ANQGSEA. The CDR3 loop spans 15 amino acids. CDR3 DNA: TGCAGCGTTGAAGAGCGGCAGAAGAGCTCCTACGAGCAGTACTTC. Its translation is CSVEERQKSSYEQYF.

The chain joins TRBV7-9 to TRBJ1-2; D perhaps matches TRBD1 (5 bases). This CDR3 is built from 15 residues. CDR1 and CDR2 from the germline V gene are SEHNR and FQNEAQ (reference sequence). Between the trimmed V and J ends, which lost 1 base and 2 bases, there was a span of 11 bases. CDR3 nucleotides: TGTGCCAGCAGCTTAGGGGGGGGACCCAACTATGGCTACACCTTC. Translation: CASSLGGGPNYGYTF.

This chain joins TRBV7-9 and TRBJ1-3; D gene uncertain. The V gene lost 3 bases and the J gene lost 8 bases, with 5 bases spanning the gap. The CDR3 is 11 residues long. Germline CDR1 is SEHNR and CDR2 is FQNEAQ (reference sequence). CDR3 in amino acids: CASSFGDTIYF. The CDR3 DNA is TGTGCCAGCAGCTTCGGGGACACCATATATTTT.

V gene TRBV25-1 combines with J gene TRBJ2-7, with a tentative D call TRBD2 (5 bases). Per germline, CDR1 MGHDK and CDR2 SYGVNS. V shed 1 base and J shed 3 bases, with 13 bases lying between them. The CDR3 extends over 15 amino acids. The CDR3 DNA is TGTGCCAGCAGTGAATCTAGAGTTCGGGGCTACGAGCAGTACTTC. Its translation: CASSESRVRGYEQYF.

V usage is TRBV27 and J usage is TRBJ2-3, with D possibly TRBD2 on 6 matching bases. The CDR3 length is 17 residues. The ends were cut back, 5 bases at V and 0 bases at J, with 18 bases in the middle. Germline V lookup: CDR1 MNHEY, CDR2 SMNVEV (reference sequence). CDR3 in amino acids: CASSLRNSGTSTDTQYF. For the CDR3, the DNA is TGTGCCAGCAGTCTCCGGAATAGCGGAACTAGCACAGATACGCAGTATTTT.

V gene TRBV18 combines with J gene TRBJ1-1; no definite D call. This CDR3 region has 15 residues. Germline values: CDR1 KGHSH, CDR2 LQKENI. Trimming shortened V by 1 base and J by 3 bases, and 12 bases separated the two germline ends. The CDR3 coding sequence is TGTGCCAGCTCACCACAGAGACTAATAGACACTGAAGCTTTCTTT. Protein: CASSPQRLIDTEAFF.

This chain uses TRBV6-1 with TRBJ1-2; D unclear. The CDR3 covers 14 residues. Trimming pared 1 base from V and 3 bases from J, leaving 9 bases between. Looked up from germline, CDR1 is MNHNS and CDR2 is SASEGT. In DNA form, the CDR3 reads TGTGCCAGCAGTGAAGTTGGCGGCGACTATGGCTACACCTTC. Residues: CASSEVGGDYGYTF.

J is TRBJ1-1 and V is TRBV2; D is perhaps TRBD1 (6 bases). Germline assignment: CDR1 SNHLY and CDR2 FYNNEI. V gave up 6 bases and J gave up 0 bases, with 14 bases separating them. CDR3 length: 15 amino acids. Written as DNA, the CDR3 is TGTGCCAGCAGACATCGGGGGGCCATGAACACTGAAGCTTTCTTT. Translating gives CASRHRGAMNTEAFF.